This passage covers 9 T cell receptor beta chains from one sample sequenced in a study of cytomegalovirus exposure and HLA in healthy donors. PCR amplification relied on 60 Vbeta primers (plus 13 Jbeta primers). Some clones are missing from TCRdb's copy, which holds only in-frame ones; the method was immunoSEQ multiplex PCR. The table includes about 160,000 clones, roughly 78% detected once. The sample was PBMCs. The receptors were gathered from a man aged 50 to 59 in good health and CMV-seropositive.

V and J are TRBV2 and TRBJ1-1; 8 nucleotides match TRBD1. Germline V gene lookup returns CDR1 SNHLY and CDR2 FYNNEI. CDR3 length equals 14 residues. With V trimmed by 6 bases and J by 2 bases, 5 bases remained unmatched. The CDR3 spells CASRGDRSNTEAFF. The CDR3 DNA follows: TGTGCCAGCAGAGGGGACAGGTCCAACACTGAAGCTTTCTTT.

The rearrangement links TRBV18 to TRBJ2-1; 10 nucleotides match TRBD2. The CDR3 is made up of 16 amino acids. V was pared by 1 base and J by 10 bases, with 10 bases of the junction left unmatched. Germline V lookup: CDR1 KGHSH, CDR2 LQKENI. DNA for the CDR3: TGTGCCAGCTCACCACGAACTAGCGGGGTGTCAAAAGAGCAGTTCTTC. Its protein is CASSPRTSGVSKEQFF.

This chain uses TRBV7-9 with TRBJ1-1; D gene unclear. Germline V gives CDR1 SEHNR, CDR2 FQNEAQ (reference sequence). The CDR3 sequence is 14 residues long. V lost 0 bases and J 1 base, leaving 6 bases between the germline ends. CDR3 loop: CASSLAPGNTEAFF. CDR3 coding DNA: TGTGCCAGCAGCTTAGCTCCAGGGAACACTGAAGCTTTCTTT.

This sequence joins TRBV5-1 and TRBJ2-5; 12 positions match TRBD2. V was pared by 0 bases and J by 5 bases, with 2 bases of the junction left unmatched. CDR3 length: 15 amino acids. From germline, CDR1 is SGHRS and CDR2 YFSETQ. The DNA for the CDR3 is TGCGCCAGCAGCTTGGCACTAGCGGGAGGTGAGACCCAGTACTTC. Protein: CASSLALAGGETQYF.

This sequence joins TRBV5-1 and TRBJ2-3; 8 bases align to TRBD2. V lost 7 bases to trimming and J lost 3 bases; unmatched junction nucleotides: 4. Germline V gives CDR1 SGHRS, CDR2 YFSETQ. The CDR3 covers 13 residues. For the CDR3, the DNA is TGCGCCAGCTCGAGCGGGAGTACAGATACGCAGTATTTT. This encodes CASSSGSTDTQYF. Full variable domain (remainder filled in from reference TRBV5-1 and TRBJ2-3): KAGVTQTPRYLIKTRGQQVTLSCSPISGHRSVSWYQQTPGQGLQFLFEYFSETQRNKGNFPGRFSGRQFSNSRSEMNVSTLELGDSALYLCASSSGSTDTQYFGPGTRLTVL.

This clone was counted only a few times. The rearrangement joins TRBV4-1 to TRBJ1-2, with TRBD1 as a possible D gene (5 bases). The CDR3 consists of 15 residues. Germline loops: CDR1 MGHRA, CDR2 YSYEKL. Trimming left V 2 bases short and J 7 bases short, with 17 bases between. CDR3 coding DNA: TGCGCCAGCAGCCAAACTACGACCTTAGGGGCTGGCTACACCTTC. Translated: CASSQTTTLGAGYTF.

The V call is TRBV25-1, the J call TRBJ2-3; 9 nucleotides agree with TRBD2. Trimming at V came to 3 bases and at J to 0 bases, leaving 4 bases not matched to a gene. The germline gives CDR1 MGHDK, CDR2 SYGVNS. The CDR3 covers 16 residues. The DNA of the CDR3 is TGTGCCAGCAGTGACCCGCTAGCGGGAAGCACAGATACGCAGTATTTT. As protein: CASSDPLAGSTDTQYF.

The chain combines TRBV30 with TRBJ1-1; unclear D gene. This CDR3 has 13 residues. The germline V gene has CDR1 GTSNPN and CDR2 SVGIG (reference sequence). V was clipped by 2 bases and J by 8 bases, with 15 bases between them. The CDR3 here is CAWSPNILREAFF. The CDR3 DNA is TGTGCCTGGAGTCCAAACATCCTCAGAGAAGCTTTCTTT.

This clone occurred a few times. The chain carries TRBV6-1 and TRBJ1-2; TRBD1 matches at 8 bases. V dropped 6 bases and J dropped 4; count of bases not matched to a gene: 4. This CDR3 is built from 13 residues. Looked up from germline, CDR1 is MNHNS and CDR2 is SASEGT. CDR3 region: CASSGQGSYGYTF. The CDR3 DNA follows: TGTGCCAGCAGCGGACAGGGAAGCTATGGCTACACCTTC.